The 9 T cell receptor beta chains below come from one sample, sequenced in a study of shared clonotypes between healthy human individuals. Only in-frame clones appear in the TCRdb table, and some are missing; sequencing was by immunoSEQ multiplex PCR. The sample has fewer than 1.6 million clones, approximately 98.5% seen once. The sequencing input was naive CD4+ T cells sorted from blood. Subset indicated: CD45RA+ positively selected. The receptors were sampled from a man younger than 40 in good health.

The chain couples TRBV11-2 to TRBJ1-1; D is undetermined. V was clipped by 5 bases and J by 2 bases, with 9 bases between them. Looked up from germline, CDR1 is SGHAT and CDR2 is FQNNGV. The CDR3 has 13 residues. CDR3 in DNA: TGTGCCAGCAGCCGGACCTTCAACACTGAAGCTTTCTTT. This sequence encodes CASSRTFNTEAFF.

V and J are TRBV7-2 and TRBJ2-5; 10 nucleotides line up with TRBD2. V lost 4 bases, J lost 2 bases, and 7 bases stayed unmatched. There are 16 residues in the CDR3. Germline values: CDR1 SGHTA, CDR2 FQGNSA. The CDR3 loop reads CASSSIGLAVQETQYF. In DNA, the CDR3 is TGTGCCAGCAGCTCCATCGGACTAGCGGTACAAGAGACCCAGTACTTC.

This rearrangement joins TRBV29-1 to TRBJ2-3; D is possibly TRBD2 (6 bases). This CDR3 comprises 13 residues. In germline, CDR1 is SQVTM, CDR2 ANQGSEA. The V gene lost 3 bases and the J gene lost 3 bases, with 10 bases spanning the gap. The CDR3 protein is CSVDGSSTDTQYF. In DNA form, the CDR3 reads TGCAGCGTTGACGGGAGTTCGACAGATACGCAGTATTTT.

The chain links TRBV10-3 to TRBJ1-2, with 8 bases lining up with TRBD1. V dropped 6 bases and J dropped 0; count of bases not matched to a gene: 12. Germline V lookup: CDR1 ENHRY, CDR2 SYGVKD. The CDR3 is 17 amino acids. Here the CDR3 DNA reads TGTGCCATCAGGGAAAATTTCGGACAGGGACCTAACTATGGCTACACCTTC. Residues: CAIRENFGQGPNYGYTF.

The chain uses TRBV19 and TRBJ2-7, with a weak D call TRBD1 (5 bases). This CDR3 has 14 residues. From germline, CDR1 is LNHDA and CDR2 SQIVND (reference sequence). The ends were cut back, 4 bases at V and 2 bases at J, with 12 bases in the middle. DNA for the CDR3: TGTGCCAGTAGTACGGCGAAAGGGGCCTACGAGCAGTACTTC. This encodes CASSTAKGAYEQYF.

Remarks on this clone: The identical CDR3 is also encoded by other nucleotide sequences in the sample. The gene calls are TRBV19 and TRBJ2-3; 10 nucleotides align to TRBD2. CDR1 and CDR2 from the germline V gene are LNHDA and SQIVND (reference sequence). This CDR3 spans 14 amino acids. The J segment lost 3 bases and the V segment lost 3 bases, leaving 0 bases of the junction unmatched. The CDR3 coding sequence is TGTGCCAGTAGTATTAGCGGGAGGACAGATACGCAGTATTTT. This translates into CASSISGRTDTQYF.

The CDR3 sequence: CASSRRSIAGAATDTQYF. CDR3 coding DNA: TGTGCCAGCAGCCGCAGATCTATAGCGGGAGCGGCGACAGATACGCAGTATTTT. The genes are TRBV27 and TRBJ2-3; 9 bases match TRBD2. Germline assignment: CDR1 MNHEY and CDR2 SMNVEV (reference sequence). After removal of 6 bases from V and 3 bases from J, the junction contained 16 bases not matched to a gene. This CDR3 spans 18 amino acids.

The gene calls are TRBV19 and TRBJ2-7; D not certain. V lost 6 bases and J lost 3, with 9 bases in between. CDR3 size: 12 residues. Germline CDR1 LNHDA, CDR2 SQIVND (reference sequence). CDR3 in DNA: TGTGCCAGTAGCAATGCCGGCTACGAGCAGTACTTC. Its translation: CASSNAGYEQYF.

The CDR3 sequence is CASSDGQGGETQYF. CDR3 nucleotide sequence: TGTGCCAGCAGTGATGGGCAGGGAGGAGAGACCCAGTACTTC. The V and J genes are TRBV6-1 and TRBJ2-5, with D tentatively TRBD2 (6 bases). V gave up 3 bases and J gave up 4 bases, with 12 bases separating them. Germline CDR1 and CDR2: MNHNS and SASEGT. This CDR3 comprises 14 residues.